One and the same sample provided the 20 T cell receptor beta chains below, sequenced in a study of T cells in Graves' hyperthyroidism and ophthalmopathy. RNA transcripts provided the source from which TCR beta CDR3 regions were amplified. An initial round of RT-PCR targeting the TCR CDR3 relied on the HTBI primer set. TCRdb passed the multiplex PCR reads through MiXCR, listing each CDR3 protein once. Of under 650,000 distinct CDR3 sequences in the sample, 15% to 20% were seen once. The sequencing sample was made of blood. The receptors derive from a woman aged 25 to 39 with Graves' hyperthyroidism.

This clonotype was counted at least ten times. The V call is TRBV12-5, the J call TRBJ2-7, with 9 bases fitting TRBD1. Trimming took 5 bases from V and 3 from J; bases not matched to a gene: 5. The CDR3 spans 14 residues. The germline V gene encodes CDR1 LGHNT and CDR2 FRNRAP. CDR3 sequence (DNA): TGTGCTAGTGGTACCGGGACAGGGTACTACGAGCAGTACTTC. Its protein is CASGTGTGYYEQYF.

The count of this clonotype is one. J is TRBJ2-2 and V is TRBV20-1; D uncertain. The V gene lost 2 bases and the J gene lost 1 base, with 5 bases spanning the gap. The CDR3 length is 13 residues. CDR1 is DFQATT, CDR2 SNEGSKA, per germline (reference sequence). The CDR3 spells CSARFLNTGELFF. CDR3 coding DNA: TGCAGTGCTAGATTTCTGAACACCGGGGAGCTGTTTTTT.

This clonotype was detected ten times or more. This chain connects TRBV27 to TRBJ1-1; D not certain. The CDR3 totals 14 residues. V was shortened by 3 bases and J by 5 bases, with 13 bases between the two germline ends. Germline CDR1 MNHEY, CDR2 SMNVEV (reference sequence). This chain's CDR3 is CASSLGLPGTEAFF. The CDR3 DNA is TGTGCCAGCAGTTTGGGTCTACCAGGTACTGAAGCTTTCTTT.

With regard to this clonotype: This may be a read error, as it is one base from a much larger clone. The rearrangement links TRBV5-1 to TRBJ2-1; D is unresolved. The CDR3 spans 15 residues. Germline V gene lookup returns CDR1 SGHRS and CDR2 YFSETQ. CDR3 sequence: CASSLGFGSYNGQFF. The CDR3 DNA reads TGCGCCAGCAGCTTGGGGTTCGGCTCCTACAATGGGCAGTTCTTC.

Notes on this clonotype: The junction departs from the called germline gene at one end, perhaps through a read error. The chain uses TRBV7-7 and TRBJ2-1; 7 bases are a match to TRBD2. This CDR3 contains 14 residues. Germline V gene data show CDR1 as SSHAT and CDR2 as FNYEAQ (reference sequence). Written as DNA, the CDR3 is TGTGCTAGCAGCTTGACTAGCCTGACCGGCGAGCAGTTCTTC. Its protein product is CASSLTSLTGEQFF.

This clonotype occurred many times. The rearrangement links TRBV5-6 to TRBJ2-1, with D possibly matching TRBD2 (7 bases). With 4 bases removed from V and 4 bases from J, the gap between germline ends came to 9 bases. Germline CDR1 and CDR2: SGHDT and YYEEEE. The CDR3 runs 13 residues. The CDR3 nucleotides read TGTGCCAGCAGCGCGGGGGCGTACAATGAGCAGTTCTTC. It codes for CASSAGAYNEQFF.

J is TRBJ1-2 and V is TRBV29-1, with D possibly TRBD1 on 6 matching bases. V lost 7 bases and J 3 bases, leaving 12 bases between the germline ends. This CDR3 contains 12 residues. Germline CDR1 reads SQVTM; CDR2 reads ANQGSEA. The CDR3 coding sequence is TGCAGCGCGTACAGGGTGGACTATGGCTACACCTTC. It encodes CSAYRVDYGYTF.

The chain combines TRBV6-1 with TRBJ1-6; possible D gene TRBD1, 5 bases. This CDR3 contains 15 residues. Germline V gene sequence: CDR1 MNHNS, CDR2 SASEGT. V gave up 5 bases and J gave up 4 bases, with 12 bases separating them. The CDR3: CASSPGGFYNSPLHF. CDR3 nucleotides: TGTGCCAGCAGTCCTGGGGGATTTTATAATTCACCCCTCCACTTT.

This clonotype was seen more than once but under ten times. The chain carries TRBV5-6 and TRBJ1-4; 9 bases align to TRBD1. Germline CDR1 SGHDT, CDR2 YYEEEE. The CDR3 runs 15 residues. V lost 1 base, J lost 7 bases, and 5 bases stayed unmatched. In DNA, the CDR3 is TGTGCCAGCAGCTTGACGACAGGGGGTTTTGAAAAACTGTTTTTT. It is translated as CASSLTTGGFEKLFF. Looking up the rest from reference TRBV5-6 and TRBJ1-4 gives the full variable domain: DAGVTQSPTHLIKTRGQQVTLRCSPKSGHDTVSWYQQALGQGPQFIFQYYEEEERQRGNFPDRFSGHQFPNYSSELNVNALLLGDSALYLCASSLTTGGFEKLFFGSGTQLSVL.

The chain links TRBV24-1 to TRBJ1-2, with 10 bases that match TRBD1. Germline-derived CDR1 and CDR2 are KGHDR and SFDVKD. The trim removed 4 bases at V and 4 bases at J, leaving 2 bases unmatched. The CDR3 runs to 14 residues. The CDR3: CATSETGGGYGYTF. CDR3 DNA sequence: TGTGCCACCAGTGAGACAGGGGGCGGCTATGGCTACACCTTC.

This clonotype was recorded many times. This chain links TRBV28 with TRBJ1-2, with a tentative D call TRBD1 (5 bases). The CDR3 contains 15 residues. The germline V and J ends were trimmed by 0 bases and 3 bases, with 11 bases remaining between them. CDR1 MDHEN and CDR2 SYDVKM come from the germline V gene. The CDR3 sequence is CASSLWGWGDYGYTF. CDR3 DNA: TGTGCCAGCAGTTTATGGGGTTGGGGGGACTATGGCTACACCTTC.

This clonotype was recorded a few times. J is TRBJ2-1 and V is TRBV9; TRBD1 aligns across 7 bases. The CDR3 runs to 14 residues. Germline lookup yields CDR1 SGDLS and CDR2 YYNGEE. The V and J ends lost 4 bases and 8 bases, in that order; junction bases with no gene match: 9. The CDR3 bases are TGTGCCAGCAGCAAAACAGGGGCGGCGGATGAGCAGTTCTTC. Its translation is CASSKTGAADEQFF.

This clonotype was recorded many times. The chain's CDR3 is CASSSNRHYGYTF. The CDR3 region has the DNA TGTGCCAGCAGTTCAAACCGACACTATGGCTACACCTTC. The genes are TRBV28 and TRBJ1-2; D remains ambiguous. Germline CDR1 reads MDHEN; CDR2 reads SYDVKM. CDR3 length: 13 amino acids. Trimming took 4 bases from V and 3 from J, leaving 9 bases between them.

Only a few counts were recorded for this clonotype. The rearrangement uses TRBV24-1 and TRBJ2-2; D uncertain. V gave up 5 bases and J gave up 2 bases, with 11 bases separating them. Germline CDR1 KGHDR, CDR2 SFDVKD. The CDR3 is 15 amino acids. The CDR3 nucleotides are TGTGCCACCAGTGTAAGATCGGGTAACACCGGGGAGCTGTTTTTT. Translated: CATSVRSGNTGELFF.

There are many counts of this clonotype. The rearrangement links TRBV29-1 to TRBJ2-3, with D possibly matching TRBD2 (5 bases). V was pared by 6 bases and J by 0 bases, with 22 bases between. Germline-derived CDR1 and CDR2 are SQVTM and ANQGSEA. The CDR3 loop spans 17 amino acids. The CDR3 DNA sequence: TGCAGCGTGGCCCGTCGAGCGACGGGGTATAGCACAGATACGCAGTATTTT. Protein sequence: CSVARRATGYSTDTQYF.

This clonotype was seen ten or more times. The chain links TRBV28 to TRBJ2-1; perhaps TRBD2 as D (6 bases). The CDR3 is 15 amino acids. V shed 8 bases and J shed 5 bases, with 19 bases lying between them. Germline CDR1 reads MDHEN; CDR2 reads SYDVKM. The CDR3 region is CASYQPGRGNNEQFF. The CDR3, as DNA: TGTGCCAGCTATCAACCTGGGCGCGGGAACAATGAGCAGTTCTTC.

This clonotype was seen a handful of times. The chain carries TRBV9 and TRBJ2-3; D ambiguous. V shed 0 bases and J shed 2 bases, with 13 bases lying between them. The CDR3 is 16 amino acids. Per the germline V gene, CDR1 is SGDLS and CDR2 is YYNGEE. CDR3: CASSVAQERVTDTQYF. In nucleotides, the CDR3 is TGTGCCAGCAGCGTAGCTCAGGAGCGTGTCACAGATACGCAGTATTTT.

This clonotype has ten or more counts. The chain is built from TRBV28 and TRBJ2-3; TRBD2 agrees at 11 bases. Germline-derived CDR1 and CDR2 are MDHEN and SYDVKM. CDR3 length: 17 residues. With 6 bases clipped from V and 5 bases from J, the junction kept 13 bases outside the gene matches. CDR3 DNA sequence: TGTGCCAGCAGGGCCTTAGCGGGAGGGCACTATAAAGATACGCAGTATTTT. Protein: CASRALAGGHYKDTQYF.

This chain joins TRBV6-1 and TRBJ2-7; 7 nucleotides match TRBD2. CDR1 is MNHNS, CDR2 SASEGT, per germline. The V and J ends lost 8 bases and 2 bases, in that order; junction bases with no gene match: 6. This CDR3 region has 13 residues. This chain's CDR3 is CASGGDLPYEQYF. As DNA, the CDR3 is TGTGCCAGCGGGGGGGATCTTCCCTACGAGCAGTACTTC.

The gene calls are TRBV30 and TRBJ1-4, with 9 bases fitting TRBD1. Germline V gives CDR1 GTSNPN, CDR2 SVGIG (reference sequence). The length of the CDR3 is 15 residues. V gave up 2 bases and J gave up 7 bases; unmatched junction bases: 8. The CDR3 spells CAWSSTGTGTEKLFF. The CDR3 nucleotides are TGTGCCTGGAGTTCAACCGGGACAGGGACTGAAAAACTGTTTTTT.